These 16 T cell receptor beta chains came from one sample sequenced in a study of follicular helper T cells after annual influenza vaccination (dated by TCRdb to 2015 to 2018). The sample's time point label, in plain terms: 2013-2014 season, 7 days after vaccination. To prepare the library, the immunoSEQ multiplex PCR assay was applied. TCRdb holds this immuneACCESS table with in-frame rearrangements only. Some clones are missing; in checked studies, unresolved V genes explain under half, and the rest has no known cause. Recorded for this sample are 8,500 to 9,000 clones; nearly 85% of them occurred a single time. The ten biggest clones cover 3% to 3.5% of the sample. The source was CXCR5+ CD38- circulating T follicular helper cells from blood, collected 7 days after influenza vaccination. The intended sense of this specimen's cell subset or site label: circulating Tfh, non-naive CD4+CXCR5+PD-1+ (ICOS+CD38+ or ICOS-CD38-). The source of these receptors is an adult who received the influenza vaccine.

The CDR3 sequence: CASSSIQGNQPQHF. The CDR3 DNA is TGTGCCAGCAGTTCTATACAGGGCAATCAGCCCCAGCATTTT. V is TRBV28 and J is TRBJ1-5, with D tentatively TRBD1 (5 bases). CDR1 and CDR2 from the germline V gene are MDHEN and SYDVKM. V was clipped by 4 bases and J by 2 bases, with 9 bases between them. The CDR3 runs to 14 residues.

The chain has TRBV29-1 and TRBJ2-1, with a possible D match to TRBD2 (5 bases). The CDR3 covers 11 residues. V lost 7 bases and J 4 bases, leaving 8 bases between the germline ends. The germline V gene encodes CDR1 SQVTM and CDR2 ANQGSEA. The CDR3 sequence is CSGGLYNEQFF. Here the CDR3 DNA reads TGCAGCGGCGGGCTGTACAATGAGCAGTTCTTC.

The chain recombines TRBV11-2 with TRBJ2-3, with 8 positions matching TRBD2. Trimming cost V 4 bases and J 3 bases; bases outside gene matches: 9. CDR3 size: 16 residues. Per the germline V gene, CDR1 is SGHAT and CDR2 is FQNNGV. The CDR3 DNA follows: TGTGCCAGCAGCTCCCTCAGCGGGGGCGCAACAGATACGCAGTATTTT. It translates to CASSSLSGGATDTQYF.

The chain carries TRBV7-2 and TRBJ1-1; perhaps TRBD1 as D (6 bases). Germline CDR1 and CDR2: SGHTA and FQGNSA. CDR3 length: 14 amino acids. V dropped 8 bases and J dropped 6 bases, with 19 bases sitting between them. CDR3 DNA sequence: TGTGCCAGCGGGAGAGGGGGAACGGTCGCTGAAGCTTTCTTT. This sequence encodes CASGRGGTVAEAFF. Together with reference TRBV7-2 and TRBJ1-1, the CDR3 gives the full variable domain: GAGVSQSPSNKVTEKGKDVELRCDPISGHTALYWYRQSLGQGLEFLIYFQGNSAPDKSGLPSDRFSAERTGGSVSTLTIQRTQQEDSAVYLCASGRGGTVAEAFFGQGTRLTVV.

This sequence joins TRBV19 and TRBJ1-2; D remains ambiguous. The V gene lost 4 bases and the J gene lost 4 bases, with 22 bases spanning the gap. The CDR3 is 17 residues long. Germline CDR1 and CDR2: LNHDA and SQIVND (reference sequence). The CDR3 reads CASSSIVTNRKIYGYTF. In DNA, the CDR3 is TGTGCCAGTAGTAGCATTGTGACAAATCGAAAGATCTATGGCTACACCTTC.

The rearrangement joins TRBV28 to TRBJ1-3; 10 nucleotides align to TRBD1. The CDR3 spans 16 residues. CDR1 and CDR2 from the germline V gene are MDHEN and SYDVKM. The ends lost 5 bases at V and 2 bases at J; junction bases unmatched: 6. CDR3 sequence: CASSLHGTGAGNTIYF. The CDR3 DNA sequence: TGTGCCAGCAGTCTCCACGGGACAGGGGCTGGAAACACCATATATTTT.

The rearrangement uses TRBV18 and TRBJ2-5; D tentatively reads TRBD1 or TRBD2 (5 bases each). The CDR3 runs to 15 residues. V lost 1 base and J 5 bases, leaving 14 bases between the germline ends. The V gene's germline CDR1 is KGHSH and CDR2 LQKENI. CDR3 sequence (DNA): TGTGCCAGCTCACCACGATCAGGGTCGGGGGAGACCCAGTACTTC. Residues: CASSPRSGSGETQYF.

This clone was recorded only once. The rearrangement joins TRBV7-2 to TRBJ2-5; 7 bases agree with TRBD2. The CDR3 spans 15 residues. V trimming: 5 bases; J trimming: 1 base; junction bases outside the gene matches: 7. Per the germline V gene, CDR1 is SGHTA and CDR2 is FQGNSA. CDR3: CASSLTASGQETQYF. As DNA, the CDR3 is TGTGCCAGCAGCCTCACTGCTAGCGGCCAAGAGACCCAGTACTTC.

The rearrangement uses TRBV21-1 and TRBJ2-7; the table's D call, TRBD1, was not checked against the DNA. TRBV21-1 is an annotated pseudogene. This CDR3 region has 14 residues. CDR3 DNA: TGTGCCAGCAGCAAAGCGCAGGAAACCTACGAGCAGTACTTC. Its translation: CASSKAQETYEQYF.

The rearrangement uses TRBV7-2 and TRBJ2-1, with D perhaps TRBD2 (5 bases). Trimming pared 8 bases from V and 0 bases from J, leaving 14 bases between. Germline V lookup: CDR1 SGHTA, CDR2 FQGNSA. The CDR3 has 15 residues. The CDR3 region has the DNA TGTGCCAGCTCCGTGCGGGCCAACTCCTACAATGAGCAGTTCTTC. The encoded protein is CASSVRANSYNEQFF.

The rearrangement joins TRBV11-3 to TRBJ2-3, with a possible D match to TRBD2 (5 bases). Germline assignment: CDR1 SGHNT and CDR2 YENEEA. Trimming pared 5 bases from V and 8 bases from J, leaving 11 bases between. This CDR3 has 12 residues. The CDR3 coding sequence is TGTGCCAGCAGCCCGGACTCGGCTACGCAGTATTTT. Translated: CASSPDSATQYF.

V is TRBV6-1 and J is TRBJ1-6; D is undetermined. Trimming left V 7 bases short and J 7 bases short, with 11 bases between. Germline V CDR1 and CDR2: MNHNS, SASEGT. This CDR3 spans 13 amino acids. The CDR3: CASKEGSNSPLHF. CDR3 nucleotides: TGTGCCAGCAAGGAGGGCAGCAATTCACCCCTCCACTTT.

This chain connects TRBV7-3 to TRBJ2-2, with D possibly matching TRBD1 (6 bases). Germline V gene sequence: CDR1 SGHTA, CDR2 FQGTGA. The CDR3 is 15 amino acids. The ends were cut back, 6 bases at V and 5 bases at J, with 16 bases in the middle. The CDR3 nucleotides are TGTGCCAGCAGGAACGCCGGGACAACTACCGGGGAGCTGTTTTTT. As protein: CASRNAGTTTGELFF.

The V gene is TRBV2, the J gene TRBJ1-5; D unresolved. With 2 bases removed from V and 7 bases from J, the gap between germline ends came to 12 bases. Germline CDR1 reads SNHLY; CDR2 reads FYNNEI. CDR3 length: 14 amino acids. The CDR3 coding sequence is TGTGCCAGCAGTGAATTTTCCGGAAAACAGCCCCAGCATTTT. Translation: CASSEFSGKQPQHF.

This chain uses TRBV19 with TRBJ2-2; possibly TRBD1 for D (5 bases). Germline lookup yields CDR1 LNHDA and CDR2 SQIVND (reference sequence). The V end was cut by 9 bases, the J end by 1 base, with 21 bases between. The CDR3 covers 17 residues. The CDR3 DNA follows: TGTGCCAGCAGAGTAGACAGCCAACTGAGGAACACCGGGGAGCTGTTTTTT. Translating gives CASRVDSQLRNTGELFF.

In this sample, this clone turned up once. The chain joins TRBV19 to TRBJ2-6, with D tentatively TRBD1 (5 bases). The germline V gene has CDR1 LNHDA and CDR2 SQIVND (reference sequence). Trimming shortened V by 1 base and J by 1 base, and 17 bases separated the two germline ends. This CDR3 has 19 amino acids. Here the CDR3 DNA reads TGTGCCAGTAGTATAGTGGGGCAGGGCGTATTGTCTGGGGCCAACGTCCTGACTTTC. This sequence encodes CASSIVGQGVLSGANVLTF.